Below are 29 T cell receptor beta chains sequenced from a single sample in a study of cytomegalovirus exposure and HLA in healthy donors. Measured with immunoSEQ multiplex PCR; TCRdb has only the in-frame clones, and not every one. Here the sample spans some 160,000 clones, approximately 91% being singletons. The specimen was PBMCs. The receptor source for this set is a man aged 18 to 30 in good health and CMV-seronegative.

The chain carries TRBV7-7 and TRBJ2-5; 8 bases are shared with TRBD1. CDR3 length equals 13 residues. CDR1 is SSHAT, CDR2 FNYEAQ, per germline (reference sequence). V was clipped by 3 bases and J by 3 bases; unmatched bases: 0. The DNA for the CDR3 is TGTGCCAGCAGCTTGGACAGGGAAGAGACCCAGTACTTC. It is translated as CASSLDREETQYF.

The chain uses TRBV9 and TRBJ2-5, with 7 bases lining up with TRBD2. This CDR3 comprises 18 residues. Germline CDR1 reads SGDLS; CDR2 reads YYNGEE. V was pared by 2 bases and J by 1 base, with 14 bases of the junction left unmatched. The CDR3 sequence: CASSVKFFLAGLQETQYF. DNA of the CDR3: TGTGCCAGCAGCGTTAAGTTTTTCTTAGCGGGCCTCCAAGAGACCCAGTACTTC. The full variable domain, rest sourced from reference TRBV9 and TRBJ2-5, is DSGVTQTPKHLITATGQRVTLRCSPRSGDLSVYWYQQSLDQGLQFLIQYYNGEERAKGNILERFSAQQFPDLHSELNLSSLELGDSALYFCASSVKFFLAGLQETQYFGPGTRLLVL.

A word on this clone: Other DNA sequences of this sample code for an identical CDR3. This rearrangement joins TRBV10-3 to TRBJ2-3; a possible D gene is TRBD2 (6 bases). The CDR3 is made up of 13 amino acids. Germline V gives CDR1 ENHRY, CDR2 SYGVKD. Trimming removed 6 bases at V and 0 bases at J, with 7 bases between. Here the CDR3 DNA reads TGTGCCATCAGGGGGGGTAGCACAGATACGCAGTATTTT. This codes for CAIRGGSTDTQYF.

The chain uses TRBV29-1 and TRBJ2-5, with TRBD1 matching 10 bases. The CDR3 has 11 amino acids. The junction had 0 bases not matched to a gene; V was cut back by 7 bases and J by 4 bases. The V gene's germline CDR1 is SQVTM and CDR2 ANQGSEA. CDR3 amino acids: CSGTGGETQYF. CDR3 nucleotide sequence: TGCAGCGGGACAGGGGGAGAGACCCAGTACTTC.

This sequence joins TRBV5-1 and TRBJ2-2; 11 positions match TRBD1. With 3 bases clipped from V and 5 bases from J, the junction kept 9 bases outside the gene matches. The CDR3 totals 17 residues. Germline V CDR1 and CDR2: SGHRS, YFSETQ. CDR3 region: CASSSPADRGLTGELFF. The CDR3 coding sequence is TGCGCCAGCAGCTCACCTGCGGACAGGGGGCTTACCGGGGAGCTGTTTTTT.

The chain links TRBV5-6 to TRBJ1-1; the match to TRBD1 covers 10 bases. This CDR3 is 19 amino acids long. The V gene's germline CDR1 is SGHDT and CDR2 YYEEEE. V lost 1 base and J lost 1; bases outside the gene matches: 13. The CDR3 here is CASSLCSRQGAQENTEAFF. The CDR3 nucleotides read TGTGCCAGCAGCTTGTGTTCCCGACAGGGGGCACAGGAGAACACTGAAGCTTTCTTT.

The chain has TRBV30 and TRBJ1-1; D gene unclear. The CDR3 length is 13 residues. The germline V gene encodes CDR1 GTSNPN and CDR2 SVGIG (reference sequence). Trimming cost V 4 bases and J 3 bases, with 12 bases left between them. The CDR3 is CAWIPQVDTEAFF. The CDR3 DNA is TGTGCCTGGATTCCCCAGGTTGACACTGAAGCTTTCTTT.

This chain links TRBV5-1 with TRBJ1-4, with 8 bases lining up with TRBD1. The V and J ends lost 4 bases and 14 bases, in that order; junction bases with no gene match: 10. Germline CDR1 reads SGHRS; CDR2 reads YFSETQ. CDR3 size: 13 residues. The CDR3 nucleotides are TGCGCCAGCAGCACTTCCGACAGGGGAGTCCTGTTTTTT. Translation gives CASSTSDRGVLFF.

Here the CDR3 reads CARGGEGTQYF. Written as DNA, the CDR3 is TGTGCCCGAGGGGGGGAGGGGACCCAGTACTTC. The chain joins TRBV30 to TRBJ2-5; D may be TRBD2 (7 bases). The germline gives CDR1 GTSNPN, CDR2 SVGIG (reference sequence). The CDR3 is made up of 11 amino acids. V lost 8 bases, J lost 7 bases, and 14 bases lay in between.

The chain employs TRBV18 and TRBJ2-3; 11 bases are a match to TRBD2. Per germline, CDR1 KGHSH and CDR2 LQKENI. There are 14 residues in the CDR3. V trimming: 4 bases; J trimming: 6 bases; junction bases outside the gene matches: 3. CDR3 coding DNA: TGTGCCAGCTCACGGCTAGCGGGGGGTGATACGCAGTATTTT. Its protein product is CASSRLAGGDTQYF.

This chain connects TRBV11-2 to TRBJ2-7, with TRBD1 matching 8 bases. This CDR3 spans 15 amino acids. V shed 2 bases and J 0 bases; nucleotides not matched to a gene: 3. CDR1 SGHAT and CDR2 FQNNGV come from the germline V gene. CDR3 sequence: CASSLNTGGSYEQYF. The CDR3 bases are TGTGCCAGCAGCTTAAATACAGGGGGCTCCTACGAGCAGTACTTC.

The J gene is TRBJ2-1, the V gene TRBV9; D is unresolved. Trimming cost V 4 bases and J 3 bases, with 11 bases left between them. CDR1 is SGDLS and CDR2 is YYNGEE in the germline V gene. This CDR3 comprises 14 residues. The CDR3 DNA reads TGTGCCAGCAGCTCCCGGTCAGGCTACAATGAGCAGTTCTTC. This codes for CASSSRSGYNEQFF.

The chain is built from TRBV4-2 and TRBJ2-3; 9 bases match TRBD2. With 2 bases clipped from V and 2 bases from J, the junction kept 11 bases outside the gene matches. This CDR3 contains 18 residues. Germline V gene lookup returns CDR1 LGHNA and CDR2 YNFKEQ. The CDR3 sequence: CASSQPPEASGDTDTQYF. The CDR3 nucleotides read TGTGCCAGCAGCCAACCCCCTGAGGCTAGCGGGGACACAGATACGCAGTATTTT.

This CDR3 reads CAWTPTGGDSGYTF. Written as DNA, the CDR3 is TGTGCCTGGACTCCGACAGGGGGAGATTCTGGCTACACCTTC. J is TRBJ1-2 and V is TRBV30; 9 nucleotides match TRBD1. CDR3 length: 14 residues. The germline CDR1 and CDR2 sequences are GTSNPN and SVGIG (reference sequence). Trimming removed 4 bases from V and 7 bases from J; junction bases left unmatched: 10.

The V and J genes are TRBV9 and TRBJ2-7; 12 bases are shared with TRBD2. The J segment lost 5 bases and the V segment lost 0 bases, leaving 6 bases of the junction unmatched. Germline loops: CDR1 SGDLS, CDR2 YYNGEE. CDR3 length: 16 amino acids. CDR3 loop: CASSVGPSGGVNEQYF. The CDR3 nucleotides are TGTGCCAGCAGCGTAGGGCCTAGCGGGGGGGTCAACGAGCAGTACTTC.

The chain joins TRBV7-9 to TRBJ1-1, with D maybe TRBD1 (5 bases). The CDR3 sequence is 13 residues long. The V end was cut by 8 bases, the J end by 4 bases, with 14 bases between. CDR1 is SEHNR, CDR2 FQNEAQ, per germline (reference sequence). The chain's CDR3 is CASGSGLGTEAFF. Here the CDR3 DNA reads TGTGCCAGCGGCTCAGGGTTGGGCACTGAAGCTTTCTTT.

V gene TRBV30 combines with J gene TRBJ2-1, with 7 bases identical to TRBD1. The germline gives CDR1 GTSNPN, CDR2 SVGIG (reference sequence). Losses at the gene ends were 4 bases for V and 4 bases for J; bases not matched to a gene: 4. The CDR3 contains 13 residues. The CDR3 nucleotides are TGTGCCTGGACGGGACAGATGTACAATGAGCAGTTCTTC. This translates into CAWTGQMYNEQFF.

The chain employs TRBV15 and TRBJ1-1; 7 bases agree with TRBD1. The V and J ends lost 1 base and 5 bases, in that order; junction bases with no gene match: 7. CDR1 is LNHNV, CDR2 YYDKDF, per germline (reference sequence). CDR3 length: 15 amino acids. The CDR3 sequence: CATSRANRGGTEAFF. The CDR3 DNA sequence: TGTGCCACCAGCAGAGCCAACAGGGGCGGGACTGAAGCTTTCTTT.

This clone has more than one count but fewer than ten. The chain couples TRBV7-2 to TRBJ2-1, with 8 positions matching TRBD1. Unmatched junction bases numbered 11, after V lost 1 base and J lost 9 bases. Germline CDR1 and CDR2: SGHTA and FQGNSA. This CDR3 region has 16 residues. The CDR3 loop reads CASSLVLQGAGGEQFF. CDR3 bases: TGTGCCAGCAGCTTAGTATTGCAGGGGGCCGGGGGTGAGCAGTTCTTC.

This chain's CDR3 is CATSRISHREDEAFF. In nucleotides, the CDR3 is TGTGCCACCAGCAGAATCTCCCACAGGGAAGATGAAGCTTTCTTT. The chain joins TRBV15 to TRBJ1-1, with D tentatively TRBD1 (6 bases). The V gene's germline CDR1 is LNHNV and CDR2 YYDKDF (reference sequence). Trimming took off 2 bases at V and 7 bases at J, with 17 bases between the two ends. The CDR3 extends over 15 amino acids. The full variable domain, with the rest looked up from reference TRBV15 and TRBJ1-1, is DAMVIQNPRYQVTQFGKPVTLSCSQTLNHNVMYWYQQKSSQAPKLLFHYYDKDFNNEADTPDNFQSRRPNTSFCFLDIRSPGLGDTAMYLCATSRISHREDEAFFGQGTRLTVV.

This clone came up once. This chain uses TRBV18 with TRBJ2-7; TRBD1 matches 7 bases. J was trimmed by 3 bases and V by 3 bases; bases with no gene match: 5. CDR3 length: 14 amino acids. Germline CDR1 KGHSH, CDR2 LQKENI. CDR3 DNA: TGTGCCAGCTCACCCATCGGACAGGTCTACGAGCAGTACTTC. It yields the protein CASSPIGQVYEQYF. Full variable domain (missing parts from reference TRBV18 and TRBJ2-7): NAGVMQNPRHLVRRRGQEARLRCSPMKGHSHVYWYRQLPEEGLKFMVYLQKENIIDESGMPKERFSAEFPKEGPSILRIQQVVRGDSAAYFCASSPIGQVYEQYFGPGTRLTVT.

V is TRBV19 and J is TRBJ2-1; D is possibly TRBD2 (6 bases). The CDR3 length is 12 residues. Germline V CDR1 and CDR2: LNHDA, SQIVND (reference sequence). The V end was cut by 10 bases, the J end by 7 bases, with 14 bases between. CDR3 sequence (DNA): TGTGCCACTACCACGGGAGCAAATGAGCAGTTCTTC. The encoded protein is CATTTGANEQFF.

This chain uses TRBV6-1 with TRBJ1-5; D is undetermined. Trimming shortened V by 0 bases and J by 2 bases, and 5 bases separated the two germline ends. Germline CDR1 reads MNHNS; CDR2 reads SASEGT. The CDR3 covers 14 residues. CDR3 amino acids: CASSEARGNQPQHF. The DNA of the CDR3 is TGTGCCAGCAGTGAAGCACGGGGCAATCAGCCCCAGCATTTT.

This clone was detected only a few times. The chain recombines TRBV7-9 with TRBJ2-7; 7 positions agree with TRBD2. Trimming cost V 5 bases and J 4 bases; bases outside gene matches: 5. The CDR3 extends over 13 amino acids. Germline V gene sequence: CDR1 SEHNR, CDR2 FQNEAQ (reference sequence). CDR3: CASSPREGYEQYF. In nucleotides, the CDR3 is TGTGCCAGCAGCCCTAGGGAGGGGTACGAGCAGTACTTC. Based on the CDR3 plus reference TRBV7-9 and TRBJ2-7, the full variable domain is DTGVSQNPRHKITKRGQNVTFRCDPISEHNRLYWYRQTLGQGPEFLTYFQNEAQLEKSRLLSDRFSAERPKGSFSTLEIQRTEQGDSAMYLCASSPREGYEQYFGPGTRLTVT.

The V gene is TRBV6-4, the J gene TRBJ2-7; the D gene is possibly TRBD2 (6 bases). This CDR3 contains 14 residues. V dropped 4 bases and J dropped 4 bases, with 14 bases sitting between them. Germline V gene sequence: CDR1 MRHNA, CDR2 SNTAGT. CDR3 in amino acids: CASSAPGLTYEQYV. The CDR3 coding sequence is TGTGCCAGCAGTGCCCCGGGACTGACTTACGAGCAGTACGTC.

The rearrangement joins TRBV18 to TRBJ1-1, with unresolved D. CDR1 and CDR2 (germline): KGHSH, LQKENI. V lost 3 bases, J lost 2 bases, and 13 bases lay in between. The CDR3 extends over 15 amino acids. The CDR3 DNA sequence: TGTGCCAGCTCACCGTTCGACCAGGAAAACACTGAAGCTTTCTTT. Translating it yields CASSPFDQENTEAFF. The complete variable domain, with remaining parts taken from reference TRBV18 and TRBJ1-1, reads NAGVMQNPRHLVRRRGQEARLRCSPMKGHSHVYWYRQLPEEGLKFMVYLQKENIIDESGMPKERFSAEFPKEGPSILRIQQVVRGDSAAYFCASSPFDQENTEAFFGQGTRLTVV.

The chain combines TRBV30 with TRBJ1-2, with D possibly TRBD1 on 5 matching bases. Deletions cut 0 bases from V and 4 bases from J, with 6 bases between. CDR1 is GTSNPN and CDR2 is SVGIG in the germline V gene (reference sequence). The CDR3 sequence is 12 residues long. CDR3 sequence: CAWSVGLYGYTF. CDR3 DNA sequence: TGTGCCTGGAGTGTGGGGCTCTATGGCTACACCTTC.

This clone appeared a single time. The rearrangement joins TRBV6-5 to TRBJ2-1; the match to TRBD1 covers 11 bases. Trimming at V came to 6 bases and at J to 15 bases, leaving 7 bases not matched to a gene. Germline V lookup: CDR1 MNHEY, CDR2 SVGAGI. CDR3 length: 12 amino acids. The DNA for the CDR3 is TGTGCCAGCAGCTCCGGACAGGGGGCTTCGTTCTTC. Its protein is CASSSGQGASFF.

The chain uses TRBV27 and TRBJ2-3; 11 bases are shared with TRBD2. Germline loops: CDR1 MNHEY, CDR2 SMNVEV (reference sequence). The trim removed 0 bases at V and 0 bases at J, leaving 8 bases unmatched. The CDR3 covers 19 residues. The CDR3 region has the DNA TGTGCCAGCAGTTTATCGACTAGCGGGGATCGAGTGAGCACAGATACGCAGTATTTT. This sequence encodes CASSLSTSGDRVSTDTQYF.